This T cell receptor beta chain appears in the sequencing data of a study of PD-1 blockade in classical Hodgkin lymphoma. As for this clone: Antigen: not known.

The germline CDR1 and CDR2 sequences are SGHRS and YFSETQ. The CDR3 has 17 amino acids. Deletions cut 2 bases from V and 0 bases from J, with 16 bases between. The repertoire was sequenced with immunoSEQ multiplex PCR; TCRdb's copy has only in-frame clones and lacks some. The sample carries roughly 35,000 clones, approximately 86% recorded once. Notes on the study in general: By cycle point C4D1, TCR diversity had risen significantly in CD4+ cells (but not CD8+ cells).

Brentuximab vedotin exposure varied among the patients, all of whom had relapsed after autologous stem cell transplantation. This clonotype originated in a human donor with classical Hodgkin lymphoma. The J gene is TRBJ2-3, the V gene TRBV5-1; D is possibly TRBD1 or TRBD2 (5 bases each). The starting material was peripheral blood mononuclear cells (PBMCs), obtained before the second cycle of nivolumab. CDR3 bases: TGCGCCAGCAGCTTACAGACCGGGACGTATAGCACAGATACGCAGTATTTT. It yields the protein CASSLQTGTYSTDTQYF.